The 8 T cell receptor beta chains below come from one sample, sequenced in a study of T cell responses to AZD1222 COVID-19 vaccine. The assay was immunoSEQ multiplex PCR, and TCRdb's table has in-frame clones only and misses some. The table lists approximately 110,000 clones, more than 80% of them singletons. Specimen: peripheral blood, collected 28 days after the second AZD1222 dose. These receptor sequences come from an adult who received the AZD1222 COVID-19 vaccine.

The V call is TRBV5-1, the J call TRBJ1-2; 10 positions agree with TRBD1. The trim removed 3 bases at V and 7 bases at J, leaving 6 bases unmatched. The CDR3 totals 14 residues. The V gene's germline CDR1 is SGHRS and CDR2 YFSETQ. CDR3 protein: CASSSAGTGVGYTF. Written as DNA, the CDR3 is TGCGCCAGCAGCTCAGCCGGGACAGGGGTTGGCTACACCTTC.

This chain connects TRBV7-2 to TRBJ2-7; 9 bases are shared with TRBD2. Germline V CDR1 and CDR2: SGHTA, FQGNSA. The V and J ends lost 3 bases and 3 bases, in that order; junction bases with no gene match: 6. The CDR3 contains 15 residues. Here the CDR3 DNA reads TGTGCCAGCAGCTTTGGGAGCGGGGGGAGCTACGAGCAGTACTTC. Protein product: CASSFGSGGSYEQYF.

In its sample, this clone was seen a few times. The rearrangement uses TRBV3-1 (or the pseudogene TRBV3-2) and TRBJ1-4; 7 nucleotides line up with TRBD1. The germline V gene encodes CDR1 LGHDT and CDR2 YNNKEL (reference sequence). The J segment lost 6 bases and the V segment lost 3 bases, leaving 10 bases of the junction unmatched. The CDR3 length is 16 residues. CDR3 DNA: TGTGCCAGCAGCCACTCTGACAGGGCTTCATATGAAAAACTGTTTTTT. Its protein product is CASSHSDRASYEKLFF.

This clone occurred once. V usage is TRBV6-2 or TRBV6-3 and J usage is TRBJ1-2; 9 bases are shared with TRBD1. Trimming took 5 bases from V and 2 from J; bases not matched to a gene: 6. Germline values: CDR1 MNHEY, CDR2 SVGEGT. CDR3 size: 15 residues. The CDR3 sequence is CASSNDRGRNYGYTF. The CDR3 DNA sequence: TGTGCCAGCAGTAATGACAGGGGGAGGAACTATGGCTACACCTTC.

V is TRBV4-2 and J is TRBJ2-1; 9 positions match TRBD2. V lost 0 bases to trimming and J lost 5 bases; unmatched junction nucleotides: 14. Germline V gene lookup returns CDR1 LGHNA and CDR2 YNFKEQ. The CDR3 is 19 residues long. The CDR3 here is CASSQEFTVAGATNNEQFF. For the CDR3, the DNA is TGTGCCAGCAGCCAAGAATTTACGGTAGCGGGGGCCACTAACAATGAGCAGTTCTTC.

This clone has a single count. The chain combines TRBV11-2 with TRBJ2-5, with unresolved D. The germline CDR1 and CDR2 sequences are SGHAT and FQNNGV. The CDR3 extends over 14 amino acids. Trimming took 2 bases from V and 4 from J, leaving 11 bases between them. CDR3 bases: TGTGCCAGCAGCTTATCCCCCGGCTCAGAGACCCAGTACTTC. Protein sequence: CASSLSPGSETQYF. Complete variable domain (other parts from reference TRBV11-2 and TRBJ2-5): EAGVAQSPRYKIIEKRQSVAFWCNPISGHATLYWYQQILGQGPKLLIQFQNNGVVDDSQLPKDRFSAERLKGVDSTLKIQPAKLEDSAVYLCASSLSPGSETQYFGPGTRLLVL.

The chain employs TRBV7-9 and TRBJ2-3; TRBD2 aligns across 9 bases. V dropped 4 bases and J dropped 0; count of bases not matched to a gene: 5. The CDR3 is made up of 16 amino acids. Germline-derived CDR1 and CDR2 are SEHNR and FQNEAQ (reference sequence). The CDR3 nucleotides read TGTGCCAGCAGCTGGGCGGGGGGGCCGAGCACAGATACGCAGTATTTT. Protein sequence: CASSWAGGPSTDTQYF.

This rearrangement joins TRBV5-1 to TRBJ1-2, with D unclear. With 0 bases removed from V and 4 bases from J, the gap between germline ends came to 10 bases. Germline lookup yields CDR1 SGHRS and CDR2 YFSETQ. This CDR3 region has 14 residues. CDR3 coding DNA: TGCGCCAGCAGCTTGGGGGGAGAGGCCTATGGCTACACCTTC. Translated: CASSLGGEAYGYTF.